This TCR beta chain is from a study of blood T cells in healthy people across ages. Study-wide results and limits: It was held that the diversity estimates obtained from one million T cells were underestimates.

This clonotype was counted many times. Its antigen is currently unknown. Germline-derived CDR1 and CDR2 are DFQATT and SNEGSKA (reference sequence). V lost 6 bases and J 7 bases, leaving 22 bases between the germline ends. The CDR3 contains 14 residues. With a J-beta primer mix and a sample-barcoded 5' primer, a second PCR ran about 7 to 12 cycles. Each CDR3 protein gets one entry after TCRdb re-called the 5' RACE reads with MiXCR. This table holds around 1.7 million distinct CDR3 sequences, 28% found once. V usage is TRBV20-1 and J usage is TRBJ2-7; D assignment may be TRBD1 or TRBD2 (6 bases each). The sequenced material came from blood. This sequence was found in a woman younger than 45 in good health. DNA of the CDR3: TGCAGTGCCGGCCGAACAGGGATAGGGGGGGAGCAGTACTTC. It specifies CSAGRTGIGGEQYF.